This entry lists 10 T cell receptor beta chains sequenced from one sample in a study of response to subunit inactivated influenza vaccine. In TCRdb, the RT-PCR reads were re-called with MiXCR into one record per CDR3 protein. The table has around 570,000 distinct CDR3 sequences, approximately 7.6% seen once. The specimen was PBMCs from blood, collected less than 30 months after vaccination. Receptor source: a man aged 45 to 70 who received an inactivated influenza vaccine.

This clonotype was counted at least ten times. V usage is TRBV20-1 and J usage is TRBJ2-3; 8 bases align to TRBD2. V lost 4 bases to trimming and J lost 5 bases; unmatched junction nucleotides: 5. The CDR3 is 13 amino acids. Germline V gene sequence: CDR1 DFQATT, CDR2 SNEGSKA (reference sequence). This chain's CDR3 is CSAIAGRGDTQYF. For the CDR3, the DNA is TGCAGTGCTATAGCGGGGAGGGGAGATACGCAGTATTTT.

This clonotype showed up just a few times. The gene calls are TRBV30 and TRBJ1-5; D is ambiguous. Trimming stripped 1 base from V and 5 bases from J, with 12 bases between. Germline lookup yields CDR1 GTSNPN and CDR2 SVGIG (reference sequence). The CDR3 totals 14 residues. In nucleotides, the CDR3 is TGTGCCTGGAGTGGTATTACGGAGGATCAGCCCCAGCATTTT. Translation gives CAWSGITEDQPQHF.

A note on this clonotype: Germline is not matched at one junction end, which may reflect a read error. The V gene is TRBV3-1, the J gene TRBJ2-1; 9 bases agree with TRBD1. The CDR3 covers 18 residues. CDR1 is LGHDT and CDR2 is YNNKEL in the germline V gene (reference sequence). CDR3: CACSQEFPGTGMVNEQFF. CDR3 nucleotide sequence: TGTGCCTGCAGCCAAGAATTCCCCGGGACAGGGATGGTTAATGAGCAGTTCTTC.

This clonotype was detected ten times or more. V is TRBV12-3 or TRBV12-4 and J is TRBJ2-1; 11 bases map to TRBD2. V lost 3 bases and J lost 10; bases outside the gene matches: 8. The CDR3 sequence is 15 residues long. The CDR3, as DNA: TGTGCCAGCAGTTTCTCTAGCGGGGGGTCCGGGGAGCAGTTCTTC. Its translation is CASSFSSGGSGEQFF.

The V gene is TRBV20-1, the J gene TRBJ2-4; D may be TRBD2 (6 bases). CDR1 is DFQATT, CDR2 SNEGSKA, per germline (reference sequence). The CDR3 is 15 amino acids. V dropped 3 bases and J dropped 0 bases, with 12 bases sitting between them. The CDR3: CSASVAGLAKNIQYF. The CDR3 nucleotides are TGCAGTGCTAGTGTGGCGGGACTAGCCAAAAACATTCAGTACTTC.

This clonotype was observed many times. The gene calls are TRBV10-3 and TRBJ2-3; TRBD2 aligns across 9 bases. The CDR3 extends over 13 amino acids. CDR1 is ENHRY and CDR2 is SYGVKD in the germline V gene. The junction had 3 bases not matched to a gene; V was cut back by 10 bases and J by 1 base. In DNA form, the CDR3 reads TGTGCCACGTCTAGCGGGGGCACAGATACGCAGTATTTT. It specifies CATSSGGTDTQYF.

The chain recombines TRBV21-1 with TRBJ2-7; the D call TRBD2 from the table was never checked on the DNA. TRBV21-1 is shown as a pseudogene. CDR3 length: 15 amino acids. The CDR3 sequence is CASSRRDLATYEQYF. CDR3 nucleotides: TGTGCCAGCAGCAGACGGGACTTGGCTACCTACGAGCAGTACTTC.

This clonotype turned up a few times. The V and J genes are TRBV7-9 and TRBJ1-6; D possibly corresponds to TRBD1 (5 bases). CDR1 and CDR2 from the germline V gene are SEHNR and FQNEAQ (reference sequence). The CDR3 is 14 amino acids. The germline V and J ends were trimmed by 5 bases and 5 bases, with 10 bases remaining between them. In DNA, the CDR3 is TGTGCCAGCAGCACCGGGGGGGATAATTCACCCCTCCACTTT. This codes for CASSTGGDNSPLHF.

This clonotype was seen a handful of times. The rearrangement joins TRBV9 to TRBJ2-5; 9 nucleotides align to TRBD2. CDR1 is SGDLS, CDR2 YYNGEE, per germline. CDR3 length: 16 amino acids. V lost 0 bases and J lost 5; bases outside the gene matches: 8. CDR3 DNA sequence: TGTGCCAGCAGCGTAGCTAGCGGGATTTTCCGGGAGACCCAGTACTTC. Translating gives CASSVASGIFRETQYF.

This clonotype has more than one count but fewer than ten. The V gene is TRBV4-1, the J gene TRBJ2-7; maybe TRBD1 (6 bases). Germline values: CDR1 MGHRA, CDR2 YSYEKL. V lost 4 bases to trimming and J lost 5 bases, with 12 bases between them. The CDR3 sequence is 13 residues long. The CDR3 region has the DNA TGCGCCAGCAGCCCAAGCCCAGGGGACGAGCAGTACTTC. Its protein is CASSPSPGDEQYF.